A single sample gave rise to the 14 T cell receptor beta chains below, sequenced in a study of T-cell memory formation after mild COVID-19. TCRdb used MiXCR to reprocess the 5' RACE reads, holding one entry per CDR3 protein. The sample lists some 340,000 distinct CDR3 sequences, approximately 12% occurring once. Sequencing was performed on PBMCs or a T cell subset sorted from them (not recorded which). The receptors come from a man younger than 35 who had mild COVID-19 (a few samples of this study predate the infection). Cell type and time point are not known.

Only a few counts were recorded for this clonotype. The rearrangement uses TRBV20-1 and TRBJ1-1, with D hard to call. Germline V gene lookup returns CDR1 DFQATT and CDR2 SNEGSKA (reference sequence). Trimming left V 7 bases short and J 5 bases short, with 17 bases between. The CDR3 is 13 residues long. The CDR3 loop is CSGVIPTETEAFF. The CDR3 region has the DNA TGCAGTGGGGTTATACCTACTGAGACTGAAGCTTTCTTT.

This clonotype was detected ten times or more. The V and J genes are TRBV4-1 and TRBJ2-5; D possibly corresponds to TRBD1 (5 bases). V was pared by 4 bases and J by 4 bases, with 16 bases between. The CDR3 runs 15 residues. CDR1 is MGHRA and CDR2 is YSYEKL in the germline V gene. CDR3 sequence (DNA): TGCGCCAGCAGCCCCTCGAGGTCCAGGGCAGAGACCCAGTACTTC. It encodes CASSPSRSRAETQYF.

This chain joins TRBV25-1 and TRBJ2-6, with 7 bases lining up with TRBD1. V lost 3 bases and J lost 0; bases outside the gene matches: 5. The CDR3 spans 17 residues. The germline V gene encodes CDR1 MGHDK and CDR2 SYGVNS. CDR3 residues: CASSDNPGGSGANVLTF. CDR3 nucleotides: TGTGCCAGCAGTGATAATCCAGGGGGCTCTGGGGCCAACGTCCTGACTTTC.

This clonotype has more than one count but fewer than ten. The gene calls are TRBV4-1 and TRBJ2-3, with 8 bases matching TRBD1. V lost 2 bases and J lost 4; bases outside the gene matches: 11. Germline values: CDR1 MGHRA, CDR2 YSYEKL. The CDR3 is 17 amino acids. The CDR3: CASSQKPGQGEADTQYF. The CDR3 coding sequence is TGCGCCAGCAGCCAAAAGCCCGGACAGGGCGAGGCAGATACGCAGTATTTT.

The chain uses TRBV7-9 and TRBJ1-1; D not resolved. The CDR3 is made up of 13 amino acids. Germline CDR1 is SEHNR and CDR2 is FQNEAQ (reference sequence). Trimming stripped 4 bases from V and 5 bases from J, with 11 bases between. The chain's CDR3 is CASSYPPGTEAFF. For the CDR3, the DNA is TGTGCCAGCAGCTACCCGCCGGGGACTGAAGCTTTCTTT.

This clonotype came up a few times. The rearrangement uses TRBV20-1 and TRBJ2-3; 12 bases fit TRBD2. CDR1 DFQATT and CDR2 SNEGSKA come from the germline V gene (reference sequence). This CDR3 region has 17 residues. V was clipped by 0 bases and J by 2 bases; unmatched bases: 6. This CDR3 is CSARDLAGGLITDTQYF. CDR3 coding DNA: TGCAGTGCTAGAGACCTAGCGGGGGGGCTTATCACAGATACGCAGTATTTT.

The V call is TRBV6-1, the J call TRBJ2-5; the match to TRBD1 covers 7 bases. The CDR3 sequence is 15 residues long. Germline CDR1 and CDR2: MNHNS and SASEGT. Unmatched junction bases numbered 6, after V lost 5 bases and J lost 0 bases. The chain's CDR3 is CASSLNQGDQETQYF. CDR3 nucleotides: TGTGCCAGCAGTTTAAATCAGGGGGACCAAGAGACCCAGTACTTC.

In its sample, this clonotype was seen a few times. The chain links TRBV20-1 to TRBJ2-2, with D perhaps TRBD1 (6 bases). Trimming removed 6 bases from V and 0 bases from J, with 11 bases in between. The CDR3 is made up of 14 amino acids. The germline gives CDR1 DFQATT, CDR2 SNEGSKA (reference sequence). The CDR3 DNA is TGCAGTGCCAGGGGACAAACGAACACCGGGGAGCTGTTTTTT. It is translated as CSARGQTNTGELFF.

This clonotype was detected a few times. The chain has TRBV18 and TRBJ1-2, with 7 positions matching TRBD1. The V segment lost 2 bases and the J segment 1 base; nucleotides outside the gene matches: 7. The CDR3 consists of 16 residues. Germline loops: CDR1 KGHSH, CDR2 LQKENI. CDR3 nucleotide sequence: TGTGCCAGCTCACCAACGACCGGGACAGATAACTATGGCTACACCTTC. It is translated as CASSPTTGTDNYGYTF.

This clonotype turned up a few times. The chain links TRBV7-2 to TRBJ2-1; possible D gene TRBD2, 6 bases. V was shortened by 4 bases and J by 5 bases, with 18 bases between the two germline ends. CDR1 and CDR2 (germline): SGHTA, FQGNSA. The CDR3 is 16 residues long. CDR3 protein: CASSSLDRGTNNEQFF. The CDR3 nucleotides are TGTGCCAGCAGCTCCCTCGATCGCGGGACGAACAATGAGCAGTTCTTC.

The chain recombines TRBV15 with TRBJ2-7; D not certain. Between the trimmed V and J ends, which lost 0 bases and 1 base, there was a span of 7 bases. The length of the CDR3 is 14 residues. Germline CDR1 reads LNHNV; CDR2 reads YYDKDF (reference sequence). CDR3 in amino acids: CATSREDASYEQYF. The DNA of the CDR3 is TGTGCCACCAGCAGAGAGGACGCTTCCTACGAGCAGTACTTC.

The chain combines TRBV7-2 with TRBJ2-2; D unresolved. Germline-derived CDR1 and CDR2 are SGHTA and FQGNSA. V gave up 6 bases and J gave up 4 bases, with 12 bases separating them. This CDR3 is built from 14 residues. The CDR3 DNA reads as TGTGCCAGCAGACGGACCGAATCCACCGGGGAGCTGTTTTTT. It is translated as CASRRTESTGELFF.

This clonotype was detected only once. The CDR3 DNA reads as TGTGCCAGCAGCCCAGGACTCCGATCTGGGGCCAACGTCCTGACTTTC. As protein: CASSPGLRSGANVLTF. The rearrangement joins TRBV7-3 to TRBJ2-6, with a weak D call TRBD2 (5 bases). Germline values: CDR1 SGHTA, CDR2 FQGTGA. The CDR3 totals 16 residues. V lost 5 bases to trimming and J lost 1 base, with 12 bases between them.

The rearrangement links TRBV5-1 to TRBJ1-2; D unclear. V lost 2 bases, J lost 2 bases, and 10 bases lay in between. Germline V lookup: CDR1 SGHRS, CDR2 YFSETQ. There are 14 residues in the CDR3. The CDR3 protein is CASSLQNPNYGYTF. For the CDR3, the DNA is TGCGCCAGCAGCTTACAGAACCCGAACTATGGCTACACCTTC. Supplemented by reference TRBV5-1 and TRBJ1-2, the full variable domain reads KAGVTQTPRYLIKTRGQQVTLSCSPISGHRSVSWYQQTPGQGLQFLFEYFSETQRNKGNFPGRFSGRQFSNSRSEMNVSTLELGDSALYLCASSLQNPNYGYTFGSGTRLTVV.